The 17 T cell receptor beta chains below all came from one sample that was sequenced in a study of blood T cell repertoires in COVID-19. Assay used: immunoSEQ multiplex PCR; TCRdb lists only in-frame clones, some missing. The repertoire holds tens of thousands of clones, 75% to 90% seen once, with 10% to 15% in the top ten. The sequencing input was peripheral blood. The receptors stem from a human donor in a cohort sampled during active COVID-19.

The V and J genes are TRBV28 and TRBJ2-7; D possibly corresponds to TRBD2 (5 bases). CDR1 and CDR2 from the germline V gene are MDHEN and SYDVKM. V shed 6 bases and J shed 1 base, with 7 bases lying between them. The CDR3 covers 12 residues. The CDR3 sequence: CASRGGSYEQYF. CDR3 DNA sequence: TGTGCCAGCAGAGGCGGGTCCTACGAGCAGTACTTC.

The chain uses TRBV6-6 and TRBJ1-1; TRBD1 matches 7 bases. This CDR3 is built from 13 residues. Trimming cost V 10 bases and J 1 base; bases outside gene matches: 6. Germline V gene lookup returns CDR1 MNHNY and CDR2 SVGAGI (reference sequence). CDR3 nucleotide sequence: TGTGCCACGCCCCGGGACAGGAACACTGAAGCTTTCTTT. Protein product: CATPRDRNTEAFF.

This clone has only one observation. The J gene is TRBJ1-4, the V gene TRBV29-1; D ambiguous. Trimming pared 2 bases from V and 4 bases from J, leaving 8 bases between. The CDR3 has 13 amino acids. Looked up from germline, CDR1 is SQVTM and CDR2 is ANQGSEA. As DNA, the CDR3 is TGCAGCGTTGAAAGGCCTAGTAATGAAAAACTGTTTTTT. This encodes CSVERPSNEKLFF.

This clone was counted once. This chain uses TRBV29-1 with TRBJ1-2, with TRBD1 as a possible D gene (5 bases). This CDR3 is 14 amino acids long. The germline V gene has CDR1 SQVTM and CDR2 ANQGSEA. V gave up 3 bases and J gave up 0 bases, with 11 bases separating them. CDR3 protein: CSVDLGATNYGYTF. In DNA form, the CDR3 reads TGCAGCGTTGATTTAGGGGCCACTAACTATGGCTACACCTTC.

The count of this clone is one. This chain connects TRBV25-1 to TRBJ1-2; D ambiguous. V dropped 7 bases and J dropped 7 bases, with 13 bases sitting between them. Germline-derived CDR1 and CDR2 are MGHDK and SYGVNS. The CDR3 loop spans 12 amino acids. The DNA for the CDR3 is TGTGCCAGCATCGCACCGGGTGGTGGCTACACCTTC. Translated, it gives CASIAPGGGYTF.

The CDR3 here is CASRAGAMSGANVLTF. The CDR3 coding sequence is TGTGCCAGTAGGGCGGGGGCGATGTCTGGGGCCAACGTCCTGACTTTC. This chain joins TRBV19 and TRBJ2-6; possibly TRBD2 for D (7 bases). Trimming left V 6 bases short and J 1 base short, with 13 bases between. CDR1 and CDR2 (germline): LNHDA, SQIVND (reference sequence). The CDR3 is 16 amino acids.

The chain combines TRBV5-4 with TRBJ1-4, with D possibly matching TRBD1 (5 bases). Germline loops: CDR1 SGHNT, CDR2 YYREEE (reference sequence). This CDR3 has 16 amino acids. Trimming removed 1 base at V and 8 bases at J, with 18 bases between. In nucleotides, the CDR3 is TGTGCCAGCAGCTTGACCCCCGGGGGGTTTCAGGAAAAACTGTTTTTT. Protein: CASSLTPGGFQEKLFF.

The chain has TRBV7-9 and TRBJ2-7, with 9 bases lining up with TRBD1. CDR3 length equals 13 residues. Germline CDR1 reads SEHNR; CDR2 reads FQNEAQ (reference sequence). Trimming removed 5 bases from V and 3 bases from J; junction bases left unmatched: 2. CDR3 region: CASSGQGNYEQYF. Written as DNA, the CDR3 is TGTGCCAGCAGCGGACAGGGGAACTACGAGCAGTACTTC.

CDR3: CASSLTGSGANVLTF. The CDR3 bases are TGTGCCAGCAGTTTGACGGGCTCTGGGGCCAACGTCCTGACTTTC. V gene TRBV5-6 combines with J gene TRBJ2-6; D gene ambiguous. The CDR3 is 15 residues long. Trimming stripped 5 bases from V and 0 bases from J, with 9 bases between. Per the germline V gene, CDR1 is SGHDT and CDR2 is YYEEEE.

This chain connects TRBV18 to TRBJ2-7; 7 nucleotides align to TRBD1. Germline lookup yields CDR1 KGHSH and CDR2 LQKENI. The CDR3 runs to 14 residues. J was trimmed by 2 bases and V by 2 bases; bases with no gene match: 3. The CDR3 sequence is CASSPGQAPYEQYF. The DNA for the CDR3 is TGTGCCAGCTCACCAGGACAGGCCCCCTACGAGCAGTACTTC.

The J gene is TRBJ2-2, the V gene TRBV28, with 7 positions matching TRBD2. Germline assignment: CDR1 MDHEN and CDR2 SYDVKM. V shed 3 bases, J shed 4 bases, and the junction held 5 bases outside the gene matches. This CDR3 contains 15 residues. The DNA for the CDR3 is TGTGCCAGCAGTTTCCGGACTAGGGGCACCGGGGAGCTGTTTTTT. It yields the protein CASSFRTRGTGELFF. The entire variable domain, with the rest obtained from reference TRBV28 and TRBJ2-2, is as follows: DVKVTQSSRYLVKRTGEKVFLECVQDMDHENMFWYRQDPGLGLRLIYFSYDVKMKEKGDIPEGYSVSREKKERFSLILESASTNQTSMYLCASSFRTRGTGELFFGEGSRLTVL.

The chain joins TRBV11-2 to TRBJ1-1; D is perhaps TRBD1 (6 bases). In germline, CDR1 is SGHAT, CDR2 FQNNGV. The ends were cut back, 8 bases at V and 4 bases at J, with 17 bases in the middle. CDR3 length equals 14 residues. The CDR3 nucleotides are TGTGCCAGCTCACTACAGGGATTCGGCACTGAAGCTTTCTTT. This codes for CASSLQGFGTEAFF.

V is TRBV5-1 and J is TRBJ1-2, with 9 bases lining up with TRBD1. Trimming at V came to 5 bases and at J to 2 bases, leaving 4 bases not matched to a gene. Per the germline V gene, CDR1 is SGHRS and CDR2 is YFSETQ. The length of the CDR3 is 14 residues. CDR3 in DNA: TGCGCCAGCAGACCCGGGACAGGGAACTATGGCTACACCTTC. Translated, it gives CASRPGTGNYGYTF.

The DNA for the CDR3 is TGTGCCAGCAGCGGGGACAGGGAGTGGACCTATGGCTACACCTTC. Its translation is CASSGDREWTYGYTF. This rearrangement joins TRBV7-9 to TRBJ1-2; TRBD1 agrees at 9 bases. Germline assignment: CDR1 SEHNR and CDR2 FQNEAQ (reference sequence). J was trimmed by 4 bases and V by 5 bases; bases with no gene match: 8. The CDR3 has 15 amino acids. Full variable domain (remainder filled in from reference TRBV7-9 and TRBJ1-2): DTGVSQNPRHKITKRGQNVTFRCDPISEHNRLYWYRQTLGQGPEFLTYFQNEAQLEKSRLLSDRFSAERPKGSFSTLEIQRTEQGDSAMYLCASSGDREWTYGYTFGSGTRLTVV.

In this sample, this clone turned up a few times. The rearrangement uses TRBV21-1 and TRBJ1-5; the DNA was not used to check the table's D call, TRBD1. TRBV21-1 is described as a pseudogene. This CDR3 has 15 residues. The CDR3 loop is CASSKGRQGNQPQHF. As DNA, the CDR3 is TGTGCCAGCAGCAAAGGAAGACAGGGGAATCAGCCCCAGCATTTT.

The CDR3 sequence is CAWSGYRAHEQYF. CDR3 DNA sequence: TGTGCCTGGAGTGGATACAGGGCCCACGAGCAGTACTTC. The chain has TRBV30 and TRBJ2-7; possibly TRBD1 for D (6 bases). This CDR3 contains 13 residues. The V and J ends lost 1 base and 5 bases respectively, with 12 bases between them. Germline CDR1 and CDR2: GTSNPN and SVGIG (reference sequence).

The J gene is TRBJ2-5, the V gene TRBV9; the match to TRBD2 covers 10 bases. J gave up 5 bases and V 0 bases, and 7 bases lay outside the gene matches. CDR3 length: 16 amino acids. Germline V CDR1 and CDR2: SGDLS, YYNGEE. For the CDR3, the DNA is TGTGCCAGCAGCGTAGATTTAGCGGGGGGTCTCGAGACCCAGTACTTC. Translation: CASSVDLAGGLETQYF. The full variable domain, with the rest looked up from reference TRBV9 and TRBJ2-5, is DSGVTQTPKHLITATGQRVTLRCSPRSGDLSVYWYQQSLDQGLQFLIQYYNGEERAKGNILERFSAQQFPDLHSELNLSSLELGDSALYFCASSVDLAGGLETQYFGPGTRLLVL.